This entry lists 2 T cell receptor beta chains sequenced from one sample in a study of T cells in Graves' hyperthyroidism and ophthalmopathy. The source material, RNA transcripts, was used to amplify TCR beta CDR3 regions. The TCR CDR3 was amplified in a first-round RT-PCR using the HTBI primer set. TCRdb re-called the multiplex PCR reads with MiXCR, one entry per CDR3 protein. The sample gives 620,000 or so distinct CDR3 sequences, roughly 14% of which show up once; roughly an eighth is in the top ten. The specimen sequenced was blood. The source of these receptors is a woman aged 45-65 years with Graves' ophthalmopathy.

This clonotype was recorded at least ten times. The V gene is TRBV19, the J gene TRBJ2-3, with 8 nucleotides matching TRBD2. The CDR3 length is 16 residues. J gave up 1 base and V 5 bases, and 8 bases lay outside the gene matches. Per germline, CDR1 LNHDA and CDR2 SQIVND (reference sequence). CDR3 sequence: CASSPLAVLGTDTQYF. The DNA of the CDR3 is TGTGCCAGTAGTCCACTAGCGGTGTTGGGCACAGATACGCAGTATTTT. Looking up the rest from reference TRBV19 and TRBJ2-3 gives the full variable domain: DGGITQSPKYLFRKEGQNVTLSCEQNLNHDAMYWYRQDPGQGLRLIYYSQIVNDFQKGDIAEGYSVSREKKESFPLTVTSAQKNPTAFYLCASSPLAVLGTDTQYFGPGTRLTVL.

This clonotype appeared many times. The rearrangement links TRBV7-2 to TRBJ2-7; 7 positions match TRBD2. Germline CDR1 SGHTA, CDR2 FQGNSA. The J segment lost 0 bases and the V segment lost 3 bases, leaving 11 bases of the junction unmatched. The CDR3 has 17 residues. CDR3 sequence reads: CASSFTSTSASSYEQYF. The CDR3 nucleotides are TGTGCCAGCAGCTTCACCAGTACTAGCGCGAGCTCCTACGAGCAGTACTTC.